These T cell receptor beta chains were read from a single sample in a study of molecular identifiers for immune sequencing clone quantification. TCRdb re-called the PCR reads through MiXCR, storing one row per CDR3 protein. The sample comprises over 60,000 distinct CDR3 sequences, roughly a fifth of which are singletons, and approximately 1.5% rests with the top ten. Input material: naive CD8+ T cells from blood, with Jurkat cell RNA spiked in. The source of these receptors is a human donor in good health. Some libraries in this study had Jurkat cell RNA spiked in. The CDR3 runs from the conserved cysteine through the conserved F or W. D genes are given only for firm matches. The size of a clone is reported for some rows only, either as once, few or many, or as a class for expanded clones.

v_call: TRBV6-6
j_call: TRBJ1-5
d_call: NA
clone_size: many
cdr3_nt: TGTGCCAGCAGTTATTACTCGGAGGGACGTCAGCCCCAGCATTTT
cdr3_aa: CASSYYSEGRQPQHF

v_call: TRBV27
j_call: TRBJ2-1
d_call: NA
clone_size: many
cdr3_nt: TGTGCCAGCAGGGGGCTAGGGGCCTACAATGAGCAGTTCTTC
cdr3_aa: CASRGLGAYNEQFF

v_call: TRBV29-1
j_call: TRBJ2-7
d_call: NA
clone_size: NA
cdr3_nt: TGCAGCGTTGTGGACAGCTCCTACGAGCAGTACTTC
cdr3_aa: CSVVDSSYEQYF

v_call: TRBV7-6
j_call: TRBJ1-1
d_call: TRBD1
clone_size: many
cdr3_nt: TGTGCCAGCAGCCCTGGGACAGCATTGAACACTGAAGCTTTCTTT
cdr3_aa: CASSPGTALNTEAFF

v_call: TRBV30
j_call: TRBJ2-1
d_call: TRBD1
clone_size: many
cdr3_nt: TGTGCCTGGGGGATGGGGACAGCTTACAATGAGCAGTTCTTC
cdr3_aa: CAWGMGTAYNEQFF

v_call: TRBV7-9
j_call: TRBJ2-7
d_call: NA
clone_size: many
cdr3_nt: TGTGCCAGCAGCTTTGGACAGAAGTACGAGCAGTACTTC
cdr3_aa: CASSFGQKYEQYF

v_call: TRBV7-2
j_call: TRBJ2-7
d_call: TRBD2
clone_size: few
cdr3_nt: TGTGCCAGCAGAGTTCATTTGGCGGGAGATTACGAGCAGTACTTC
cdr3_aa: CASRVHLAGDYEQYF

v_call: TRBV4-3
j_call: TRBJ1-1
d_call: TRBD1
clone_size: many
cdr3_nt: TGCGCCAGCAGCCAGTTTCAGGGGGCAGAAATATTTTGGAACACTGAAGCTTTCTTT
cdr3_aa: CASSQFQGAEIFWNTEAFF

v_call: TRBV19
j_call: TRBJ2-4
d_call: TRBD2
clone_size: many
cdr3_nt: TGTGCCAGTAGTGGACTAGCGGGATCAAAAAACATTCAGTACTTC
cdr3_aa: CASSGLAGSKNIQYF

v_call: TRBV27
j_call: TRBJ2-7
d_call: TRBD1
clone_size: many
cdr3_nt: TGTGCCAGCAGTTTAAGCCAGGGGGATGAGCAGTACTTC
cdr3_aa: CASSLSQGDEQYF

v_call: TRBV3-1
j_call: TRBJ2-6
d_call: NA
clone_size: many
cdr3_nt: TGTGCCAGCACCCAAGGCGGCTCTGGGGCCAACGTCCTGACTTTC
cdr3_aa: CASTQGGSGANVLTF

v_call: TRBV28
j_call: TRBJ2-1
d_call: NA
clone_size: NA
cdr3_nt: TGTGCCAGCAGTCCCGGAGGGGCCTACAATGAGCAGTTCTTC
cdr3_aa: CASSPGGAYNEQFF

v_call: TRBV9
j_call: TRBJ2-3
d_call: TRBD2
clone_size: few
cdr3_nt: TGTGCCAGCAGCCCCCGGGGGAGCGGGAGCGCAGATACGCAGTATTTT
cdr3_aa: CASSPRGSGSADTQYF

v_call: TRBV2
j_call: TRBJ2-3
d_call: NA
clone_size: NA
cdr3_nt: TGTGCCAGCAGTGAATGGGTGGGCAGCACAGATACGCAGTATTTT
cdr3_aa: CASSEWVGSTDTQYF

v_call: TRBV5-5
j_call: TRBJ2-7
d_call: NA
clone_size: many
cdr3_nt: TGTGCCAGCAGCTTGTTGGGGGGCGCCTACGAGCAGTACTTC
cdr3_aa: CASSLLGGAYEQYF

v_call: TRBV5-5
j_call: TRBJ2-7
d_call: TRBD2
clone_size: many
cdr3_nt: TGTGCCAGCAGCTTGGCGCCGGGACTAGCGGAGTACGAGCAGTACTTC
cdr3_aa: CASSLAPGLAEYEQYF

v_call: TRBV20-1
j_call: TRBJ1-4
d_call: NA
clone_size: many
cdr3_nt: TGCAGTGCTTTGAGGACGGCTGCAACTAATGAAAAACTGTTTTTT
cdr3_aa: CSALRTAATNEKLFF

v_call: TRBV30
j_call: TRBJ1-2
d_call: TRBD1
clone_size: once
cdr3_nt: TGTGCCCGGAGTCAACCTCCGGCGGGACAGCTCACCGGGGACTATGGCTACACCTTC
cdr3_aa: CARSQPPAGQLTGDYGYTF

v_call: TRBV5-4
j_call: TRBJ2-5
d_call: NA
clone_size: many
cdr3_nt: TGTGCCAGCAGCTTGTTACAAGACCAAGAGACCCAGTACTTC
cdr3_aa: CASSLLQDQETQYF

v_call: TRBV4-1
j_call: TRBJ2-7
d_call: TRBD2
clone_size: many
cdr3_nt: TGCGCCAGCAGCCAAGACCCCGGACTAGCCTACGAGCAGTACTTC
cdr3_aa: CASSQDPGLAYEQYF

v_call: TRBV6-2/TRBV6-3
j_call: TRBJ2-7
d_call: NA
clone_size: few
cdr3_nt: TGTGCCAGCAGTCCCGACAGTCACGAGCAGTACTTC
cdr3_aa: CASSPDSHEQYF

v_call: TRBV13
j_call: TRBJ1-3
d_call: NA
clone_size: many
cdr3_nt: TGTGCCAGCAGCGTACAGGGTCACACCATATATTTT
cdr3_aa: CASSVQGHTIYF

v_call: TRBV4-1
j_call: TRBJ1-1
d_call: NA
clone_size: many
cdr3_nt: TGCGCCAGCAGCCAAGTTGGGGCGACAGAAGCTTTCTTT
cdr3_aa: CASSQVGATEAFF

v_call: TRBV4-2
j_call: TRBJ2-7
d_call: TRBD2
clone_size: many
cdr3_nt: TGTGCCAGCAGCCAAACCGAGGGACTAGCGGGTTACGAGCAGTACTTC
cdr3_aa: CASSQTEGLAGYEQYF

v_call: TRBV13
j_call: TRBJ2-7
d_call: NA
clone_size: NA
cdr3_nt: TGTGCCAGCAGCTTAACGTCGTCTCGCTCCTACGAGCAGTACTTC
cdr3_aa: CASSLTSSRSYEQYF

v_call: TRBV7-9
j_call: TRBJ2-2
d_call: NA
clone_size: many
cdr3_nt: TGTGCCAGCAGCTCCCATAAGACCGGGGAGCTGTTTTTT
cdr3_aa: CASSSHKTGELFF

v_call: TRBV25-1
j_call: TRBJ1-1
d_call: NA
clone_size: many
cdr3_nt: TGTGCCAGCAGTGAAACCGGAGTGTGGACTGAAGCTTTCTTT
cdr3_aa: CASSETGVWTEAFF

v_call: TRBV13
j_call: TRBJ2-7
d_call: TRBD1
clone_size: many
cdr3_nt: TGTGCCAGCAGCCCGGACAGGTTCGAGCAGTACTTC
cdr3_aa: CASSPDRFEQYF

v_call: TRBV5-4
j_call: TRBJ2-1
d_call: NA
clone_size: few
cdr3_nt: TGTGCCAGCAGCTTAGAAGGAGCGGATCCGTCCTACAATGAGCAGTTCTTC
cdr3_aa: CASSLEGADPSYNEQFF

v_call: TRBV9
j_call: TRBJ1-4
d_call: NA
clone_size: many
cdr3_nt: TGTGCCAGCAGCGTATGGGCAGGGCCTAATGAAAAACTGTTTTTT
cdr3_aa: CASSVWAGPNEKLFF

v_call: TRBV27
j_call: TRBJ2-3
d_call: TRBD2
clone_size: many
cdr3_nt: TGTGCCAGCAGTTACGGACTAGCGGGAGGGCCCTACCTCACGCAGTATTTT
cdr3_aa: CASSYGLAGGPYLTQYF